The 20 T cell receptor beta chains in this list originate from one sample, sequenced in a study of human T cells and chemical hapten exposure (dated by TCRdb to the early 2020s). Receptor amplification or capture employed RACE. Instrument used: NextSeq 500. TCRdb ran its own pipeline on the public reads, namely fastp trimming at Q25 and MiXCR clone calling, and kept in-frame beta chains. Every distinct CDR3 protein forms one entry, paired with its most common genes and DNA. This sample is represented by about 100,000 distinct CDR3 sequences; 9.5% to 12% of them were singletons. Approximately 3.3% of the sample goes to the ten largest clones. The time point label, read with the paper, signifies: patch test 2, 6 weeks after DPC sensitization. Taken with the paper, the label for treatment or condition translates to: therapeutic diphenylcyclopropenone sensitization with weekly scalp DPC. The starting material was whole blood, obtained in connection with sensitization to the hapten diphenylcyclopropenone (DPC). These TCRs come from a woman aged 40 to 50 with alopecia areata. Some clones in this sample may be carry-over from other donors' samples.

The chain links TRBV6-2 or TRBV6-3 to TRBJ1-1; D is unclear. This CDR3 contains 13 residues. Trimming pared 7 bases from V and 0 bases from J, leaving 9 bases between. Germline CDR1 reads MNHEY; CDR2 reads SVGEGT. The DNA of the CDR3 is TGTGCCAGCAAAGGGCAAATGAACACTGAAGCTTTCTTT. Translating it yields CASKGQMNTEAFF.

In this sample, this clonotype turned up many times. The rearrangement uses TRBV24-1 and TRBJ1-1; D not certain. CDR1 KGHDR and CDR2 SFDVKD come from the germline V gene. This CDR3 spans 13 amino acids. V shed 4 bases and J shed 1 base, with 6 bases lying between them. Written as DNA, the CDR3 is TGTGCCACCAGTGACGGTGCGAACACTGAAGCTTTCTTT. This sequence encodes CATSDGANTEAFF.

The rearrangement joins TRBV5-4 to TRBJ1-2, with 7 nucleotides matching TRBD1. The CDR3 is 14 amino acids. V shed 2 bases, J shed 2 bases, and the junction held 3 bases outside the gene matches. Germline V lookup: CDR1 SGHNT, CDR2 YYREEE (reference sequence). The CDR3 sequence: CASSLGGANYGYTF. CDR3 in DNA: TGTGCCAGCAGCTTAGGGGGCGCCAACTATGGCTACACCTTC.

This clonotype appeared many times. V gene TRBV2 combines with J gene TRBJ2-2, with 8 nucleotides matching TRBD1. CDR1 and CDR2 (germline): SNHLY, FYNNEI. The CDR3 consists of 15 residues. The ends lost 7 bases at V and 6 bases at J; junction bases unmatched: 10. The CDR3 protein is CASISQGVASGELFF. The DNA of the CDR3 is TGTGCCAGCATTTCACAGGGGGTTGCGTCCGGGGAGCTGTTTTTT.

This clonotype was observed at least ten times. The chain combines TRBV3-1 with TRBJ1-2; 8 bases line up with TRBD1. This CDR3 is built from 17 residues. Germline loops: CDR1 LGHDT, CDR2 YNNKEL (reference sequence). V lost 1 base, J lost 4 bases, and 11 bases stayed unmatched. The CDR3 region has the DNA TGTGCCAGCAGCCAAGTTTCGGCGGGACAGGCCATCTATGGCTACACCTTC. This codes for CASSQVSAGQAIYGYTF.

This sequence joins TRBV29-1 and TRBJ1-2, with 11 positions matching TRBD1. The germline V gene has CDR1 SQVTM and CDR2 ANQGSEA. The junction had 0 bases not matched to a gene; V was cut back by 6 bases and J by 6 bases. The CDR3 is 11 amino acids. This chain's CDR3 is CSVGQGDGYTF. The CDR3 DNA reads TGCAGCGTGGGACAGGGGGATGGCTACACCTTC.

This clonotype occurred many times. The CDR3 nucleotides are TGTGCCAGCAGTGAAGCTACAGGGGGCACGGAAGCTTTCTTT. Amino acid sequence: CASSEATGGTEAFF. The V call is TRBV25-1, the J call TRBJ1-1; TRBD1 matches at 9 bases. The CDR3 is 14 residues long. V lost 2 bases and J lost 8; bases outside the gene matches: 6. Per the germline V gene, CDR1 is MGHDK and CDR2 is SYGVNS.

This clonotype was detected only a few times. CDR3 protein: CASSPGRGAGGNTIYF. Here the CDR3 DNA reads TGTGCCAGCAGCCCCGGTAGGGGGGCAGGGGGAAACACCATATATTTT. The V gene is TRBV7-2, the J gene TRBJ1-3; D is possibly TRBD1 (6 bases). Germline V CDR1 and CDR2: SGHTA, FQGNSA. The CDR3 loop spans 16 amino acids. Trimming removed 5 bases from V and 4 bases from J, with 18 bases in between.

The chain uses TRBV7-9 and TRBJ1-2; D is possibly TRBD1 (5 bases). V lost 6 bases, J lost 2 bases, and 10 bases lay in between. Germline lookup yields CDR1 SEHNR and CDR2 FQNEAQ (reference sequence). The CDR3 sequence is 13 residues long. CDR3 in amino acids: CASRGDENYGYTF. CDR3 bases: TGTGCCAGCAGGGGGGACGAGAACTATGGCTACACCTTC.

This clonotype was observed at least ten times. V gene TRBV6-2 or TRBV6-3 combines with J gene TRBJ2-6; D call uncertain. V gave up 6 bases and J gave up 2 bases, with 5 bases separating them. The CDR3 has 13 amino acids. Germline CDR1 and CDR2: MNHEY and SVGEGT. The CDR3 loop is CASRNAGANVLTF. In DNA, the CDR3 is TGTGCCAGCAGAAATGCTGGGGCCAACGTCCTGACTTTC.

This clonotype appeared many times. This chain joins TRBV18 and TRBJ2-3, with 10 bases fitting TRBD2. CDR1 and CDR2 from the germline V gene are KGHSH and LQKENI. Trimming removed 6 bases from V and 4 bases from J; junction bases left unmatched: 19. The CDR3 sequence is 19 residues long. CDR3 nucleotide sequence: TGTGCCAGCTCCGAAGAAGACAGAGCCGGGACTAGCGAACCAGATACGCAGTATTTT. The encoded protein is CASSEEDRAGTSEPDTQYF.

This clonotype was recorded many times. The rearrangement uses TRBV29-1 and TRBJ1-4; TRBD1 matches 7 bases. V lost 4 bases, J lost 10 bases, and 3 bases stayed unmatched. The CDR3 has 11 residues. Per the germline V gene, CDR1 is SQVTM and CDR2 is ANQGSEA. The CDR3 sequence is CSVAWTGKLFF. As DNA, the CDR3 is TGCAGCGTTGCGTGGACAGGAAAACTGTTTTTT.

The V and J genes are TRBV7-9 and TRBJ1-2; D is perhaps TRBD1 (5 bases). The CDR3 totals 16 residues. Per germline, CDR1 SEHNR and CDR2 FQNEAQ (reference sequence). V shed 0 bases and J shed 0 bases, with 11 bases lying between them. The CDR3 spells CASSLAGRGPNYGYTF. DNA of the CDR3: TGTGCCAGCAGCTTAGCCGGACGGGGCCCTAACTATGGCTACACCTTC.

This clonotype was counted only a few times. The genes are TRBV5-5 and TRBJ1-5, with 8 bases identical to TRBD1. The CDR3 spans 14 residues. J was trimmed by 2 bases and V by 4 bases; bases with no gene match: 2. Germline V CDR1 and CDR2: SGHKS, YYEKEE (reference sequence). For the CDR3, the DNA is TGTGCCAGCAGCCAGGGACAGGGCAATCAGCCCCAGCATTTT. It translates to CASSQGQGNQPQHF.

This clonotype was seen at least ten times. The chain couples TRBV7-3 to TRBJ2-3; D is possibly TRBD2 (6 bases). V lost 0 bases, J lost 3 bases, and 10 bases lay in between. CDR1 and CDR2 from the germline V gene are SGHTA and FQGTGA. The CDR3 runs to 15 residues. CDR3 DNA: TGTGCCAGCAGCTTAACGCGGGAATTGACAGATACGCAGTATTTT. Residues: CASSLTRELTDTQYF.

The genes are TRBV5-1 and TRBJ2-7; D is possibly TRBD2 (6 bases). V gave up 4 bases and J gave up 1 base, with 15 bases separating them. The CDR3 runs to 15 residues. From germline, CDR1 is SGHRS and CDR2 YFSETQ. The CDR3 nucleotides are TGCGCCAGCAGCCGGGGGATGATTTTTTCCTACGAGCAGTACTTC. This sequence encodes CASSRGMIFSYEQYF.

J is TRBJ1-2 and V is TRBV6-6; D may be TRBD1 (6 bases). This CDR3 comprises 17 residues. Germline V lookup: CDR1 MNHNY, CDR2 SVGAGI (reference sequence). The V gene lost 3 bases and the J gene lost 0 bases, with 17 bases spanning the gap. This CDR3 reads CASSYLAGAGANYGYTF. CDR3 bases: TGTGCCAGCAGTTATCTAGCAGGGGCGGGAGCTAACTATGGCTACACCTTC.

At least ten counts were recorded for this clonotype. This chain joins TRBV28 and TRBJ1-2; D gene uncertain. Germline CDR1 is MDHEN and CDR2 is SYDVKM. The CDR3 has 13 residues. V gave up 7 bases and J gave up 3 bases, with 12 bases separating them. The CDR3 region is CASTLRQDYGYTF. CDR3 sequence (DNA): TGTGCCAGCACCCTCCGGCAGGACTATGGCTACACCTTC.

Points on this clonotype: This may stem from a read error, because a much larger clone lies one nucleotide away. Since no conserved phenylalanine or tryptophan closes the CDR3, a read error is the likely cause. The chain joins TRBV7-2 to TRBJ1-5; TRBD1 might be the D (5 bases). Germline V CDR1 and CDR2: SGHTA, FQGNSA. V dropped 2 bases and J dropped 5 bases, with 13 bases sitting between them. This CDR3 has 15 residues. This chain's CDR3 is CASSLQGVADQPQHL. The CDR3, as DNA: TGTGCCAGCAGCTTACAAGGGGTGGCGGATCAGCCCCAGCATTTA.

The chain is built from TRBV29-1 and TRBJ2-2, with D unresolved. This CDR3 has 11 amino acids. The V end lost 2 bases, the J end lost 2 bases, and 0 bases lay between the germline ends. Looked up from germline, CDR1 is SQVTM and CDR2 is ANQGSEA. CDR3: CSVENTGELFF. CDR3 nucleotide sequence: TGCAGCGTTGAAAACACCGGGGAGCTGTTTTTT.